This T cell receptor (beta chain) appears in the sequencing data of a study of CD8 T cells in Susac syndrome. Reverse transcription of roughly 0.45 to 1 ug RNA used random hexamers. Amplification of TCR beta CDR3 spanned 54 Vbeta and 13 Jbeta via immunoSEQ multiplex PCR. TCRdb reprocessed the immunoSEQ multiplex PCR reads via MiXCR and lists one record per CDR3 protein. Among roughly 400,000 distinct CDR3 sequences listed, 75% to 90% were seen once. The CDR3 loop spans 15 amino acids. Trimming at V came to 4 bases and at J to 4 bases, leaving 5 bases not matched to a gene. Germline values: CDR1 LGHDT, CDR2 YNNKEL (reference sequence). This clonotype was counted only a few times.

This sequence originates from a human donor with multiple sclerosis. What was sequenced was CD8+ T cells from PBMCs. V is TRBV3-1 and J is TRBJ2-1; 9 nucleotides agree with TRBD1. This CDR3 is CASSPPGQGYNEQFF. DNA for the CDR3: TGTGCCAGCAGCCCTCCGGGACAGGGTTACAATGAGCAGTTCTTC.